What follows describes a single T cell receptor beta chain. Under the authors' procedure: Filtering was not the same, since immunoSEQ gave junction-only sequences without quality scores. The repertoire was sequenced with immunoSEQ multiplex PCR; TCRdb's copy has only in-frame clones and lacks some. For V, J and clone size, that table is used; D and trimming come from the DNA. Here the sample spans roughly 2.5 million clones, around nine tenths being singletons. This sample is drawn from a study of shared clonotypes between healthy human individuals. The CDR3 spans 13 residues. The V end was cut by 4 bases, the J end by 5 bases, with 11 bases between. In germline, CDR1 is SGHRS, CDR2 YFSETQ.

The chain links TRBV5-1 to TRBJ2-3; D remains ambiguous. Sequencing was done on a sample of naive CD4+ T cells sorted from blood. Subset given: CD45RA+ positively selected. The sequence was collected from a man younger than 30 in good health. In DNA form, the CDR3 reads TGCGCCAGCAGCCCCCTGGGGAAAGATACGCAGTATTTT. This encodes CASSPLGKDTQYF. The full variable domain, its missing parts supplied by reference TRBV5-1 and TRBJ2-3, is KAGVTQTPRYLIKTRGQQVTLSCSPISGHRSVSWYQQTPGQGLQFLFEYFSETQRNKGNFPGRFSGRQFSNSRSEMNVSTLELGDSALYLCASSPLGKDTQYFGPGTRLTVL.